This T cell receptor (beta chain) was sequenced for a study of memory CD4+ T cells and cytomegalovirus serostatus. Looking at the study overall: Of the healthy Belgian adults, 9 were CMV seropositive and approximately 25 seronegative.

A remark on this clone: No antigen is known for it.

The sort gate was single viable CD3+CD4+CD8-CD45RO+ cells for memory CD4+ T cells. Serum IgG to CMV pp150, pp28, p38 and p52 defined serostatus. Per the study methods: Out-of-frame sequences were removed, leaving about 2.2 million distinct TCRbeta sequences. Sequencing used immunoSEQ multiplex PCR; TCRdb keeps in-frame clones, though not all of them. D and trimming were read from the DNA, whereas the V and J calls and clone size are those reported in that table. In the table there are around 45,000 clones, around four fifths of which are singletons. Trimming pared 5 bases from V and 3 bases from J, leaving 17 bases between. Germline V gene data show CDR1 as SGHRS and CDR2 as YFSETQ. The CDR3 length is 16 residues. Study-wide points: CMV serostatus prediction reached median AUC about 0.95, or 0.9 with US-trained model.

J is TRBJ2-2 and V is TRBV5-1; D unresolved. The sample taken for sequencing was memory CD4+ T cells from blood. The receptor was isolated from an adult in good health and CMV-seronegative. The CDR3 nucleotides are TGCGCCAGCAGGTTTATAAAAGAGCGTTACACCGGGGAGCTGTTTTTT. The encoded protein is CASRFIKERYTGELFF. Full variable domain (remainder filled in from reference TRBV5-1 and TRBJ2-2): KAGVTQTPRYLIKTRGQQVTLSCSPISGHRSVSWYQQTPGQGLQFLFEYFSETQRNKGNFPGRFSGRQFSNSRSEMNVSTLELGDSALYLCASRFIKERYTGELFFGEGSRLTVL.